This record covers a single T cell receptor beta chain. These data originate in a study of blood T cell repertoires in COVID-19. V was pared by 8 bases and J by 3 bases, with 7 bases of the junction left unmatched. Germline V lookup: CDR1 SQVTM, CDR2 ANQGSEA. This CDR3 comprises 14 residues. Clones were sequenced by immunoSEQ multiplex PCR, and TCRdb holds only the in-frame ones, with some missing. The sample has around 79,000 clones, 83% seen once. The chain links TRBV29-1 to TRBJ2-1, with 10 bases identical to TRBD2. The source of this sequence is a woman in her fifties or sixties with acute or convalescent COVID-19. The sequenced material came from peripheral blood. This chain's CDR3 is CSFKAGGGYNEQFF. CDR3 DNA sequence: TGCAGCTTCAAAGCGGGGGGGGGCTACAATGAGCAGTTCTTC.